Sequencing of this T cell receptor beta chain was carried out in a study of blood T cell repertoires in COVID-19. Study summary: T cells, B-cell-depleted T cells, or PBMCs supplied cDNA or gDNA.

TCRdb keeps only in-frame clones here, not all; method: immunoSEQ multiplex PCR. The sample lists about 58,000 clones; 60% to 85% were seen once. The J segment lost 5 bases and the V segment lost 1 base, leaving 4 bases of the junction unmatched. In germline, CDR1 is LNHDA, CDR2 SQIVND (reference sequence). The CDR3 consists of 14 residues. The TCR was taken from a human donor in a cohort sampled during active COVID-19. The chain joins TRBV19 to TRBJ1-1; 7 bases are a match to TRBD1. Material: peripheral blood. CDR3 DNA sequence: TGTGCCAGTAGTATAGGACAGGGTTCGACTGAAGCTTTCTTT. Protein product: CASSIGQGSTEAFF.